A single sample gave rise to the 6 T cell receptor beta chains below, sequenced in a study of T cell changes during pregnancy in multiple sclerosis (dated by TCRdb to between 2018 and 2020). Libraries came from the immunoSEQ multiplex PCR assay. TCRdb took over this immuneACCESS table, retaining in-frame rearrangements with V and J assigned. Such tables are incomplete; in checked studies, under half of the missing clones stem from an unresolved V gene, and the remainder is unexplained. This sample is represented by about 42,000 clones; approximately 96% of them were singletons. The ten most abundant clones make up under 0.9% of the sample. The sample in question was peripheral blood, obtained in the second trimester of pregnancy. Receptors originate from a female donor with multiple sclerosis, enrolled in a pregnancy study.

The genes are TRBV2 and TRBJ2-2, with TRBD1 identical over 9 bases. Trimming removed 4 bases from V and 8 bases from J; junction bases left unmatched: 5. This CDR3 has 14 amino acids. Germline V gives CDR1 SNHLY, CDR2 FYNNEI. CDR3 in DNA: TGTGCCAGCAGTGTGGGACAGGGATATGGGGAGCTGTTTTTT. Its protein product is CASSVGQGYGELFF.

DNA of the CDR3: TGTGCCAGCAGCTTAGGTAGGGGATGGAACACTGAAGCTTTCTTT. Translation gives CASSLGRGWNTEAFF. The chain joins TRBV7-2 to TRBJ1-1; a weak D match, TRBD1 (5 bases). The CDR3 contains 15 residues. Germline values: CDR1 SGHTA, CDR2 FQGNSA. The V end lost 1 base, the J end lost 1 base, and 10 bases lay between the germline ends.

The chain couples TRBV7-2 to TRBJ2-1; no clear D gene. This CDR3 is 13 amino acids long. CDR1 and CDR2 from the germline V gene are SGHTA and FQGNSA. V was pared by 2 bases and J by 4 bases, with 6 bases between. CDR3 sequence: CASSLWAYNEQFF. The CDR3 nucleotides are TGTGCCAGCAGCTTATGGGCGTACAATGAGCAGTTCTTC.

The V gene is TRBV12-5, the J gene TRBJ2-3; D uncertain. V was clipped by 0 bases and J by 1 base, with 8 bases between them. This CDR3 spans 15 amino acids. Germline values: CDR1 LGHNT, CDR2 FRNRAP. The chain's CDR3 is CASGLVVTGTDTQYF. The CDR3, as DNA: TGTGCTAGTGGTTTGGTGGTGACTGGCACAGATACGCAGTATTTT.

CDR3 nucleotide sequence: TGTGCCAGCAGCTCAGGCGAGCGGCAAGGCATGTGGTACGAGCAGTACTTC. Residues: CASSSGERQGMWYEQYF. J is TRBJ2-7 and V is TRBV2; a possible D gene is TRBD2 (5 bases). The V end was cut by 6 bases, the J end by 4 bases, with 25 bases between. The V gene's germline CDR1 is SNHLY and CDR2 FYNNEI. The CDR3 sequence is 17 residues long.

The gene calls are TRBV4-2 and TRBJ2-2, with 8 bases matching TRBD1. CDR1 LGHNA and CDR2 YNFKEQ come from the germline V gene. The CDR3 totals 16 residues. Unmatched junction bases numbered 9, after V lost 3 bases and J lost 6 bases. CDR3 in DNA: TGTGCCAGCAGCCAGATGGGGACAGGTCAGTCCGGGGAGCTGTTTTTT. Translated: CASSQMGTGQSGELFF.